The rows below give T cell receptor beta chains drawn from one sample of a study of beta chain features in type 1 diabetes. Only in-frame clones appear in the TCRdb table, and some are missing; sequencing was by immunoSEQ multiplex PCR. The table records approximately 150,000 clones, more than 10% of them present only once. Sample: central memory CD4+ T cells from blood. These TCRs come from a man aged 18 to 29 with type 1 diabetes. Each CDR3 is given with its conserved first and last residue. The order of the fields is D gene, J gene, V gene, clone size, CDR3 DNA, CDR3 protein. The D gene is left open where the match is weak. Size is omitted from some rows. Given values are once, few, many or a class for expanded clones.

TRBD1	TRBJ1-2	TRBV7-3	.	TGTGCCAGCAGCCCCGAGGGGGCCATGGGAACGGGGAATGGCTACACCTTC	CASSPEGAMGTGNGYTF
.	TRBJ1-3	TRBV30	.	TGTGCCTGGACGCAGTCTGGAAACACCATATATTTT	CAWTQSGNTIYF
.	TRBJ2-1	TRBV5-8	.	TGTGCCACCCACTCTTCCTCAGGGAAATCCTACAATGAGCAGTTCTTC	CATHSSSGKSYNEQFF
.	TRBJ1-2	TRBV5-1	few	TGCGCCAGCAGCTCCGGGACACCTAATGAAGGCTACACCTTC	CASSSGTPNEGYTF
.	TRBJ1-2	TRBV18	once	TGTGCCAGCTCAGGGGATATGGCCTATGGCTACACCTTC	CASSGDMAYGYTF
TRBD1	TRBJ2-3	TRBV6-6	.	TGTGCCAGCAGTCGGGACAGCGTGAGCACAGATACGCAGTATTTT	CASSRDSVSTDTQYF
.	TRBJ2-1	TRBV5-1	many	TGCGCCAGCAGCTTAGTCTACAATGAGCAGTTCTTC	CASSLVYNEQFF
.	TRBJ1-4	TRBV4-2	.	TGTGCCAGCAGCCCCGGGGACGGGCAGTTCAATGAAAAACTGTTTTTT	CASSPGDGQFNEKLFF
TRBD2	TRBJ2-1	TRBV5-4	few	TGTGCCAGCAGCTTGTGGACTAGCGGGGAGAGCTCCTACAATGAGCAGTTCTTC	CASSLWTSGESSYNEQFF
.	TRBJ1-1	TRBV30	few	TGTGCCTGGAATCCGGGGGAAGCTGAAGCTTTCTTT	CAWNPGEAEAFF
.	TRBJ1-1	TRBV28	few	TGTGCCAGCACCCCGGAGGGACTTCACACTGAAGCTTTCTTT	CASTPEGLHTEAFF
.	TRBJ2-5	TRBV7-9	.	TGTGCCAGCAGCTTAATACGGCAGGAGACCCAGTACTTC	CASSLIRQETQYF
.	TRBJ2-7	TRBV9	few	TGTGCCAGCAGCGTAGGAGTCGACTCCTACGAGCAGTACTTC	CASSVGVDSYEQYF
.	TRBJ2-5	TRBV29-1	few	TGCAGCGTTTTTGGCGACAACCTGGCTAACTTC	CSVFGDNLANF
.	TRBJ1-4	TRBV18	few	TGTGCCAGCTCGCCCTTTGACTACTCTGAGGGTGAAAAACTGTTTTTT	CASSPFDYSEGEKLFF
.	TRBJ1-2	TRBV7-6	.	TGTGCCAGCAGCTTGGGGGGACCGGACGGCTACACCTTC	CASSLGGPDGYTF
.	TRBJ2-2	TRBV5-4	.	TGTGCCAGCAGCCCGGACCGGGGATCGAACACCGGGGAGCTGTTTTTT	CASSPDRGSNTGELFF
.	TRBJ1-4	TRBV6-1	.	TGTGCGTCGGTCGCAACTAATGAAAAACTGTTTTTT	CASVATNEKLFF
.	TRBJ1-4	TRBV19	.	TGTGCCAGTAGTACACAGGGATTTAATGAAAAACTGTTTTTT	CASSTQGFNEKLFF
.	TRBJ2-7	TRBV5-6	.	TGTGCCAGCAGCCCCATTGGGTCGGATGAGCAGTACTTC	CASSPIGSDEQYF
.	TRBJ2-7	TRBV7-8	.	TGTGCCAGTAGACCCGGGACCATAAGCTCCTACGAGCAGTACTTC	CASRPGTISSYEQYF
.	TRBJ1-1	TRBV6-1	.	TGTGCCAGCAGGGGGAGGGACTACGGAACTGAAGCTTTCTTT	CASRGRDYGTEAFF
TRBD1	TRBJ1-2	TRBV5-1	few	TGCGCCAGCAGCTCAGGTCCCGGGACAGGGTACTATGGCTACACCTTC	CASSSGPGTGYYGYTF
TRBD1	TRBJ1-2	TRBV15	.	TGTGCCACCAGCAGGGGACAGGGAGGCGATGGCTACACCTTC	CATSRGQGGDGYTF
TRBD2	TRBJ2-7	TRBV9	few	TGTGCCAGCAGCCAAAGGGGGACTAGTCTACACGAGCAGTACTTC	CASSQRGTSLHEQYF
.	TRBJ2-1	TRBV5-4	few	TGTGCCAGCAGCGTCCAGGGGAGAGGCGGTGAGCAGTTCTTC	CASSVQGRGGEQFF
TRBD2	TRBJ2-5	TRBV6-5	.	TGTGCCAGCACCGCGGGGGGCGGGGAGACCCAGTACTTC	CASTAGGGETQYF
.	TRBJ1-1	TRBV15	many	TGTGCCACCAGCAGACAACAGGGCGGCACTGAAGCTTTCTTT	CATSRQQGGTEAFF
.	TRBJ1-1	TRBV20-1	.	TGCAGTGCTAGAGGGAGAGCCGGAGCTTTCTTT	CSARGRAGAFF
.	TRBJ2-2	TRBV7-9	few	TGTGCCAGCAGCTTAGCGGGCGGTGGCGGGGAGCTGTTTTTT	CASSLAGGGGELFF
TRBD1	TRBJ1-4	TRBV18	.	TGTGCCAGCTCCCAAAAACAGGGGGCGCCGGAAAAACTGTTTTTT	CASSQKQGAPEKLFF
.	TRBJ2-2	TRBV7-3	.	TGTGCCAGCAGCTGGGAATACCCTCCTGGGGAGCTGTTTTTT	CASSWEYPPGELFF
TRBD1	TRBJ2-3	TRBV13	.	TGTGCCAGCAGCTTATCGAGTTTACAGGGGGTCTTATTAAAGGAACCTGATACGCAGTATTTT	CASSLSSLQGVLLKEPDTQYF
.	TRBJ2-3	TRBV7-9	few	TGTGCCAGCAGCTTATCAGCTAGCACAGATACGCAGTATTTT	CASSLSASTDTQYF
TRBD1	TRBJ2-1	TRBV28	many	TGTGCCACACTAATAGGGACAGGGGGCAATGAGCAGTTCTTC	CATLIGTGGNEQFF
TRBD1	TRBJ1-2	TRBV7-9	.	TGTGCCAGCAGCCCCCCAGACAGGGAGGATGGCTACACCTTC	CASSPPDREDGYTF
.	TRBJ2-7	TRBV7-9	few	TGTGCCAGCAGCTTAGTGATCGGTTTCCAAGAGGGCGAGCAGTACTTC	CASSLVIGFQEGEQYF
.	TRBJ1-1	TRBV30	.	TGTGCCTGGATTCCCATAGACAGCCTGAACACTGAAGCTTTCTTT	CAWIPIDSLNTEAFF
.	TRBJ2-1	TRBV6-5	few	TGTGCCAGCAGTTATCGAGCCGGAAAGAACAATGAGCAGTTCTTC	CASSYRAGKNNEQFF
TRBD1	TRBJ2-2	TRBV30	.	TGTGCCTGGAGGATCGGGACAGGGGAACCCGGGGAGCTGTTTTTT	CAWRIGTGEPGELFF
TRBD1	TRBJ1-5	TRBV28	few	TGTGCCAGCAGTTCCTCCGGGACAGGGGTGGTCGGGCATTTT	CASSSSGTGVVGHF
.	TRBJ1-5	TRBV7-8	.	TGTGCCAGCAGCCCCCTAGCGGGGATGAGGGGCAATCAGCCCCAGCATTTT	CASSPLAGMRGNQPQHF
.	TRBJ2-1	TRBV5-1	.	TGCGCCAGCAGCCTACAAGTAGCCTACAATGAGCAGTTCTTC	CASSLQVAYNEQFF
.	TRBJ2-5	TRBV2	.	TGTGCCAGCAGTGAAAGAGCGGAGCAAGAGACCCAGTACTTC	CASSERAEQETQYF
.	TRBJ1-3	TRBV20-1	.	TGCAGCGGGGACGCCGGAAACACCATATATTTT	CSGDAGNTIYF
.	TRBJ1-3	TRBV9	.	TGTGCCAGCAGCGTAGAAGGAGGCCGTGGAAACACCATATATTTT	CASSVEGGRGNTIYF
TRBD2	TRBJ2-5	TRBV27	.	TGTGCCAGCAGTTTGTCCCCCGGGACTAGCGGGGTGGAGACCCAGTACTTC	CASSLSPGTSGVETQYF
.	TRBJ1-3	TRBV7-9	few	TGTGCCAGCAGCTCTAGGGGAAGTGGAAACACCATATATTTT	CASSSRGSGNTIYF
.	TRBJ2-2	TRBV7-2	many	TGTGCCAGCAGCTTGTCGCAGGGGTTGAACACCGGGGAGCTGTTTTTT	CASSLSQGLNTGELFF
.	TRBJ2-7	TRBV7-6	few	TGTGCCAGCAGCTTACTTTCGGACGGCGAGCAGTACTTC	CASSLLSDGEQYF
.	TRBJ1-6	TRBV30	.	TGTGCCTGTAAGGGTGGCCAGAGCTCCTATAATTCACCCCTCCACTTT	CACKGGQSSYNSPLHF
.	TRBJ1-1	TRBV29-1	many	TGCAGCCCAACGGTCGCGGCGAACACTGAAGCTTTCTTT	CSPTVAANTEAFF